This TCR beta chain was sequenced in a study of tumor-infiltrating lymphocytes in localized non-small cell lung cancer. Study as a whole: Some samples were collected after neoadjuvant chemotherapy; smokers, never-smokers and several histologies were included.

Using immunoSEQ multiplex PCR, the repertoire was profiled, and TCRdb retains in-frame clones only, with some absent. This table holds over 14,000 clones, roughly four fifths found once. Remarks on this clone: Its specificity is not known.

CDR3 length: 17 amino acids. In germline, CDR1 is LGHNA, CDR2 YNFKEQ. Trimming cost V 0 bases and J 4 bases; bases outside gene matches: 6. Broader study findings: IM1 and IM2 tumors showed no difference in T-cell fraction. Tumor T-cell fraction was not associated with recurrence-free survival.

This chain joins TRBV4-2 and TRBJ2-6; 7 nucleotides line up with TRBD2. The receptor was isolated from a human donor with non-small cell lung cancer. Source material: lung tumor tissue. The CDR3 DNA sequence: TGTGCCAGCAGCCAAGATGGGGGGGAGCCCGGGGCCAACGTCCTGACTTTC. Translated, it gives CASSQDGGEPGANVLTF.